The 19 T cell receptor beta chains below were found in one sample sequenced in a study of blood T cell repertoires in COVID-19. Produced via immunoSEQ multiplex PCR; TCRdb's table is partial and in-frame only. Of around 89,000 clones in the sample, 88% were seen once. The sequenced sample was peripheral blood. Every receptor here comes from a man aged 55 to 70 with acute or convalescent COVID-19.

The gene calls are TRBV3-1 (or the pseudogene TRBV3-2) and TRBJ2-7; no clear D gene. The CDR3 consists of 13 residues. Germline-derived CDR1 and CDR2 are LGHDT and YNNKEL (reference sequence). V was cut by 2 bases and J by 7 bases, with 12 bases left in between. CDR3 nucleotides: TGTGCCAGCAGCCAAAAGTGGGCTGGGGAGCAGTACTTC. This translates into CASSQKWAGEQYF.

The gene calls are TRBV5-1 and TRBJ1-2; perhaps TRBD1 as D (6 bases). CDR1 and CDR2 from the germline V gene are SGHRS and YFSETQ. This CDR3 is 15 amino acids long. Trimming cost V 1 base and J 4 bases, with 14 bases left between them. CDR3 sequence: CASSLNGQLSYGYTF. The CDR3 bases are TGCGCCAGCAGCTTGAATGGACAGTTATCCTATGGCTACACCTTC.

This chain links TRBV5-4 with TRBJ1-1; 7 bases match TRBD1. CDR1 is SGHNT and CDR2 is YYREEE in the germline V gene (reference sequence). The V gene end was trimmed by 4 bases and the J gene end by 1 base; junction bases not matched to a gene: 7. The CDR3 contains 15 residues. The CDR3 is CASSQKGGANTEAFF. CDR3 DNA sequence: TGTGCCAGCAGCCAAAAAGGGGGCGCGAACACTGAAGCTTTCTTT.

V and J are TRBV5-4 and TRBJ1-1; TRBD1 matches 11 bases. The V gene's germline CDR1 is SGHNT and CDR2 YYREEE (reference sequence). This CDR3 is 16 amino acids long. Germline trimming cut 1 base from V and 5 bases from J; bases unmatched to any gene: 7. CDR3 protein: CASSLSRDRGSTEAFF. The CDR3 DNA reads as TGTGCCAGCAGCTTGTCCCGGGACAGGGGGAGTACTGAAGCTTTCTTT.

The table lists this clone with a few counts. This sequence joins TRBV27 and TRBJ1-1; no definite D call. The CDR3 sequence is 13 residues long. Trimming stripped 8 bases from V and 5 bases from J, with 15 bases between. Germline V gene data show CDR1 as MNHEY and CDR2 as SMNVEV (reference sequence). CDR3 in amino acids: CASARPGRTEAFF. CDR3 in DNA: TGTGCCAGCGCCCGCCCGGGGAGGACTGAAGCTTTCTTT.

The gene calls are TRBV7-3 and TRBJ1-6; D is perhaps TRBD1 (6 bases). V lost 1 base and J lost 9, with 13 bases in between. Germline lookup yields CDR1 SGHTA and CDR2 FQGTGA. The CDR3 covers 15 residues. CDR3 in amino acids: CASSLRSGDGSPLHF. Written as DNA, the CDR3 is TGTGCCAGCAGCTTAAGATCAGGGGACGGTTCACCCCTCCACTTT.

This clone was counted only a few times. V and J are TRBV5-6 and TRBJ1-6, with D possibly being TRBD1 (6 bases). Germline CDR1 SGHDT, CDR2 YYEEEE. CDR3 length equals 15 residues. Trimming took 4 bases from V and 7 from J, leaving 15 bases between them. CDR3 amino acids: CASSPGTRPNSPLHF. CDR3 bases: TGTGCCAGCAGCCCCGGGACAAGACCGAATTCACCCCTCCACTTT.

The gene calls are TRBV2 and TRBJ2-7, with TRBD2 matching over 10 bases. The CDR3 totals 15 residues. J was trimmed by 1 base and V by 2 bases; bases with no gene match: 2. Germline loops: CDR1 SNHLY, CDR2 FYNNEI. The DNA for the CDR3 is TGTGCCAGCAGTGAAACTAGCGGGACTTCCTACGAGCAGTACTTC. Residues: CASSETSGTSYEQYF.

V gene TRBV6-5 combines with J gene TRBJ2-2; D gene uncertain. There are 12 residues in the CDR3. Germline V gene data show CDR1 as MNHEY and CDR2 as SVGAGI. Trimming removed 6 bases at V and 6 bases at J, with 8 bases between. The DNA of the CDR3 is TGTGCCAGCAGGCAGGTCCCCGGGGAGCTGTTTTTT. Translating it yields CASRQVPGELFF.

This chain connects TRBV24-1 to TRBJ1-2; D is uncertain. Per germline, CDR1 KGHDR and CDR2 SFDVKD. This CDR3 has 12 residues. Trimming shortened V by 9 bases and J by 8 bases, and 15 bases separated the two germline ends. Written as DNA, the CDR3 is TGTGCCACCTACTCGGGGTTTACGGGCTACACCTTC. Protein sequence: CATYSGFTGYTF.

The chain combines TRBV9 with TRBJ1-2; 8 bases align to TRBD1. After removal of 1 base from V and 4 bases from J, the junction contained 9 bases not matched to a gene. The CDR3 has 16 residues. Looked up from germline, CDR1 is SGDLS and CDR2 is YYNGEE. The CDR3 DNA is TGTGCCAGCAGCGTATTACCAGACAGGGGCTCCTATGGCTACACCTTC. It is translated as CASSVLPDRGSYGYTF.

The sample holds many counts of this clone. This chain links TRBV25-1 with TRBJ2-7; TRBD1 matches 8 bases. Germline CDR1 and CDR2: MGHDK and SYGVNS. Losses at the gene ends were 5 bases for V and 5 bases for J; bases not matched to a gene: 5. This CDR3 region has 13 residues. The CDR3 spells CASSSRGQNEQYF. The CDR3 DNA is TGTGCCAGCAGTAGCAGGGGGCAAAACGAGCAGTACTTC.

The rearrangement uses TRBV5-1 and TRBJ2-1; tentatively, D is TRBD1 (5 bases). Germline lookup yields CDR1 SGHRS and CDR2 YFSETQ. The ends were cut back, 0 bases at V and 5 bases at J, with 9 bases in the middle. The CDR3 extends over 14 amino acids. DNA of the CDR3: TGCGCCAGCAGCTTGGGGGGCATCGACAATGAGCAGTTCTTC. Its translation is CASSLGGIDNEQFF.

The J gene is TRBJ2-5, the V gene TRBV4-1, with D perhaps TRBD2 (6 bases). Trimming cost V 4 bases and J 3 bases, with 12 bases left between them. The CDR3 runs to 14 residues. Germline V gene sequence: CDR1 MGHRA, CDR2 YSYEKL. CDR3 protein: CASSPGLLKETQYF. The CDR3 DNA reads as TGCGCCAGCAGCCCGGGACTGTTAAAAGAGACCCAGTACTTC.

The chain uses TRBV12-3 or TRBV12-4 and TRBJ1-2, with a weak D call TRBD1 (5 bases). The germline V and J ends were trimmed by 3 bases and 7 bases, with 12 bases remaining between them. The CDR3 covers 13 residues. DNA of the CDR3: TGTGCCAGCAGTTTCGGGCAGGGCGGTGGCTACACCTTC. Translating gives CASSFGQGGGYTF.

The rearrangement uses TRBV4-1 and TRBJ2-2, with 11 positions matching TRBD2. Germline assignment: CDR1 MGHRA and CDR2 YSYEKL. The CDR3 contains 17 residues. V dropped 0 bases and J dropped 0; count of bases not matched to a gene: 0. CDR3 nucleotides: TGCGCCAGCAGCCAAGATAGCGGGGGGGCGAACACCGGGGAGCTGTTTTTT. Protein product: CASSQDSGGANTGELFF.

This chain uses TRBV7-8 with TRBJ2-3; D perhaps matches TRBD2 (6 bases). V lost 1 base and J lost 11, with 10 bases in between. Germline CDR1 and CDR2: SGHVS and FQNEAQ. The CDR3 runs 12 residues. The DNA of the CDR3 is TGTGCCAGCAGCTTAGGAGGTAGCGGGCAGTATTTT. This translates into CASSLGGSGQYF.

The genes are TRBV30 and TRBJ2-1, with TRBD1 as a possible D gene (6 bases). The CDR3 covers 12 residues. Trimming took 8 bases from V and 4 from J, leaving 12 bases between them. Germline lookup yields CDR1 GTSNPN and CDR2 SVGIG (reference sequence). The CDR3 region is CAITGQYNEQFF. In nucleotides, the CDR3 is TGTGCCATAACAGGGCAGTACAATGAGCAGTTCTTC.

The chain links TRBV5-4 to TRBJ1-1, with D possibly TRBD1 on 6 matching bases. Germline V gene data show CDR1 as SGHNT and CDR2 as YYREEE (reference sequence). The CDR3 spans 14 residues. The V end was cut by 5 bases, the J end by 0 bases, with 11 bases between. The CDR3 region has the DNA TGTGCCAGCAGACGGGACACGGTGAACACTGAAGCTTTCTTT. Translating it yields CASRRDTVNTEAFF. Full variable domain (rest looked up from reference TRBV5-4 and TRBJ1-1): ETGVTQSPTHLIKTRGQQVTLRCSSQSGHNTVSWYQQALGQGPQFIFQYYREEENGRGNFPPRFSGLQFPNYSSELNVNALELDDSALYLCASRRDTVNTEAFFGQGTRLTVV.